These T cell receptor beta chains were read from a single sample in a study of identical twins. Using its own MiXCR run on the 5' RACE reads, TCRdb lists one record per CDR3 protein. The profile covers 690,000 or so distinct CDR3 sequences, with approximately 9% appearing a single time and about 0.98% taken by the ten largest. These data were likewise used in another study, on yellow fever vaccine responses in identical twins.

Sequencing was done on a sample of PBMCs. The source of these receptors is a woman aged 18 to 35 in good health. CDR3s include the opening cysteine and the closing phenylalanine or tryptophan. D genes are given only for firm matches. Expanded clones get a size class; other rows say once, few or many, or leave the size out.

clone_size	v_call	d_call	j_call	cdr3_length	cdr3_aa	cdr3_nt
.	TRBV3-1	.	TRBJ2-2	16	CASSQVSATYTGELFF	TGTGCCAGCAGCCAAGTGTCCGCCACCTACACCGGGGAGCTGTTTTTT
few	TRBV6-1	TRBD1	TRBJ2-2	16	CASSPPMAGGNGELFF	TGTGCCAGCAGCCCCCCGATGGCAGGGGGTAACGGGGAGCTGTTTTTT
.	TRBV11-2	.	TRBJ2-7	14	CASSSRQVAYEQYF	TGTGCCAGCAGCTCCCGCCAGGTCGCCTACGAGCAGTACTTC
.	TRBV6-2/TRBV6-3	TRBD2	TRBJ2-5	17	CASSSPRGLAGAETQYF	TGTGCCAGCAGCTCCCCCCGGGGACTAGCGGGAGCAGAGACCCAGTACTTC
.	TRBV28	.	TRBJ1-6	16	CASSPLGSSYNSPLHF	TGTGCCAGCAGCCCTTTGGGGAGCTCCTATAATTCACCCCTCCACTTT
.	TRBV20-1	.	TRBJ2-1	13	CSAIASYYNEQFF	TGCAGTGCTATAGCCTCGTACTACAATGAGCAGTTCTTC
few	TRBV6-5	.	TRBJ2-2	12	CASLSFTGELFF	TGTGCCAGCCTTTCTTTTACCGGGGAGCTGTTTTTT
.	TRBV14	.	TRBJ1-1	13	CASSGVLNTEAFF	TGTGCCAGCAGTGGTGTCCTGAACACTGAAGCTTTCTTT
.	TRBV19	.	TRBJ2-1	13	CASTGTLNNEQFF	TGTGCCAGTACGGGGACTCTCAACAATGAGCAGTTCTTC
.	TRBV7-8	.	TRBJ2-1	12	CASSLILNEQFF	TGTGCCAGCAGCCTCATCCTGAATGAGCAGTTCTTC
few	TRBV7-2	.	TRBJ2-1	12	CASSMLADEQFF	TGTGCCAGCAGCATGTTAGCGGATGAGCAGTTCTTC
.	TRBV3-1	TRBD1	TRBJ2-7	16	CASSQARGTGVYEQYF	TGTGCCAGCAGCCAGGCTCGAGGGACAGGGGTTTACGAGCAGTACTTC
.	TRBV20-1	TRBD2	TRBJ2-3	15	CSASRPSGRTDTQYF	TGCAGTGCCTCCCGGCCTAGCGGGAGAACAGATACGCAGTATTTT
.	TRBV28	.	TRBJ2-7	15	CASKVGGALEYEQYF	TGTGCCAGCAAGGTAGGGGGGGCACTGGAATACGAGCAGTACTTC
few	TRBV7-9	TRBD1	TRBJ2-1	14	CASSFLDRENEQFF	TGTGCCAGCAGCTTCCTGGACAGGGAGAATGAGCAGTTCTTC
many	TRBV9	.	TRBJ2-3	15	CASSLDGGRTDTQYF	TGCGCCAGCAGCTTGGACGGTGGGCGCACAGATACGCAGTATTTT
many	TRBV4-3	TRBD1	TRBJ2-1	16	CASSQAGGSSYNEQFF	TGCGCCAGCAGCCAAGCAGGGGGTAGTTCCTACAATGAGCAGTTCTTC
.	TRBV9	.	TRBJ2-3	16	CASSVGKGPSTDTQYF	TGTGCCAGCAGCGTAGGAAAGGGCCCTAGCACAGATACGCAGTATTTT
many	TRBV5-6	TRBD2	TRBJ2-5	17	CASSLGLAGTYQETQYF	TGTGCCAGCAGCTTGGGACTAGCGGGTACTTACCAAGAGACCCAGTACTTC
many	TRBV7-9	.	TRBJ1-2	14	CASSLASGDYGYTF	TGTGCCAGCAGCTTAGCGTCAGGTGACTATGGCTACACCTTC
.	TRBV7-9	TRBD2	TRBJ2-7	15	CASSSAGTGRYEQYF	TGTGCCAGCAGCTCAGCGGGAACTGGAAGGTACGAGCAGTACTTC
many	TRBV28	TRBD2	TRBJ2-2	19	CASREPGLAEPSNTGELFF	TGTGCCAGCAGAGAACCGGGACTAGCGGAACCCTCGAACACCGGGGAGCTGTTTTTT
many	TRBV20-1	.	TRBJ2-1	14	CSARQGGTYNEQFF	TGCAGTGCCAGACAGGGAGGCACTTACAATGAGCAGTTCTTC
.	TRBV6-2/TRBV6-3	.	TRBJ2-7	15	CASSLGQLGPYEQYF	TGTGCCAGCAGCCTTGGACAGTTGGGACCCTACGAGCAGTACTTC